The rows below give T cell receptor beta chains drawn from one sample of a study of blood T cells in healthy people across ages. Via MiXCR, TCRdb re-called the 5' RACE reads, giving one row per CDR3 protein. The data contain fewer than 1 million distinct CDR3 sequences, around 43% of them singletons. What was sequenced was blood. These receptors were taken from a man aged 55 to 70 in good health. CDR3s include the opening cysteine and the closing phenylalanine or tryptophan. D genes are given only for firm matches. For some rows the clone size is stated as once, few or many, or as a class when expanded; others skip it.

>.|.|TRBJ2-3|TRBV10-3
CAMGGGTDTQYF
TGTGCCATGGGTGGCGGAACAGATACGCAGTATTTT
>many|TRBD1|TRBJ1-4|TRBV5-6
CASSFGQGSEKLFF
TGTGCCAGCAGCTTCGGACAGGGAAGTGAAAAACTGTTTTTT
>few|.|TRBJ2-1|TRBV18
CASSPFPNEQFF
TGTGCCAGCTCACCATTCCCGAATGAGCAGTTCTTC
>.|.|TRBJ1-2|TRBV15
CATSSAGSLRFHGYTF
TGTGCCACCAGCAGTGCCGGGTCCCTCAGGTTCCATGGCTACACCTTC
>.|.|TRBJ1-1|TRBV20-1
CSSGDGVVTEAFF
TGCAGCAGCGGGGACGGGGTCGTCACTGAAGCTTTCTTT
>few|TRBD1|TRBJ2-3|TRBV10-3
CAISELDRADTQYF
TGTGCCATCAGTGAACTGGACAGGGCGGATACGCAGTATTTT
>.|.|TRBJ2-3|TRBV9
CASSVVPGTDTQYF
TGTGCCAGCAGCGTAGTACCGGGCACAGATACGCAGTATTTT
>.|.|TRBJ2-1|TRBV20-1
CSARKKVEQFF
TGCAGTGCTAGAAAGAAAGTGGAGCAGTTCTTC
>once|.|TRBJ2-7|TRBV11-3
CASSLEPQGEQYF
TGTGCCAGCAGCTTAGAGCCACAGGGAGAACAGTACTTC
>.|TRBD2|TRBJ2-7|TRBV6-1
CASRRGSSGSYEQYF
TGTGCCAGCAGAAGAGGGTCTAGCGGCTCCTACGAGCAGTACTTC
>.|.|TRBJ2-1|TRBV9
CASSAEDEQFF
TGTGCCAGCAGCGCAGAGGATGAGCAGTTCTTC
>.|.|TRBJ1-6|TRBV30
CAWGPNSPLHF
TGTGCCTGGGGCCCCAATTCACCCCTCCACTTT
>few|.|TRBJ2-7|TRBV7-2
CASSLGGAKTYEQYF
TGTGCCAGCAGCTTAGGGGGTGCTAAAACCTACGAGCAGTACTTC
>few|.|TRBJ2-5|TRBV24-1
CATSDLAGQYF
TGTGCCACCAGTGATTTGGCAGGGCAGTACTTC
>few|.|TRBJ2-7|TRBV7-2
CASSSIAGSSYEQYF
TGTGCCAGCAGCTCGATCGCCGGGAGCTCCTACGAGCAGTACTTC
>few|TRBD1|TRBJ2-7|TRBV6-2/TRBV6-3
CASSTAGTGGYEQYF
TGTGCCAGCAGTACCGCCGGGACAGGGGGATACGAGCAGTACTTC
>few|.|TRBJ2-1|TRBV9
CASSVELGQSLYNEQFF
TGTGCCAGCAGCGTAGAGTTAGGGCAGAGCCTTTACAATGAGCAGTTCTTC
>.|.|TRBJ2-6|TRBV25-1
CASSEFPNPNSGANVLTF
TGTGCCAGCAGTGAATTTCCTAATCCGAACTCTGGGGCCAACGTCCTGACTTTC
>.|.|TRBJ1-4|TRBV7-2
CASSGGGVILGEKLFF
TGTGCCAGCAGCGGGGGAGGGGTTATATTAGGTGAAAAACTGTTTTTT
>.|.|TRBJ2-1|TRBV5-1
CASSLFGVLDNEQFF
TGCGCCAGCAGCTTGTTCGGGGTCCTGGACAATGAGCAGTTCTTC
>.|.|TRBJ2-1|TRBV5-8
CASSLAWVGSYNEQFF
TGTGCCAGCAGCTTGGCCTGGGTAGGATCCTACAATGAGCAGTTCTTC
>.|TRBD2|TRBJ2-7|TRBV14
CASSQVSGGPGEQYF
TGTGCCAGCAGCCAAGTGAGCGGGGGGCCGGGGGAGCAGTACTTC
>.|TRBD1|TRBJ2-7|TRBV6-1
CASSEAIGQGEKQYF
TGTGCCAGCAGTGAAGCTATTGGACAGGGGGAAAAGCAGTACTTC